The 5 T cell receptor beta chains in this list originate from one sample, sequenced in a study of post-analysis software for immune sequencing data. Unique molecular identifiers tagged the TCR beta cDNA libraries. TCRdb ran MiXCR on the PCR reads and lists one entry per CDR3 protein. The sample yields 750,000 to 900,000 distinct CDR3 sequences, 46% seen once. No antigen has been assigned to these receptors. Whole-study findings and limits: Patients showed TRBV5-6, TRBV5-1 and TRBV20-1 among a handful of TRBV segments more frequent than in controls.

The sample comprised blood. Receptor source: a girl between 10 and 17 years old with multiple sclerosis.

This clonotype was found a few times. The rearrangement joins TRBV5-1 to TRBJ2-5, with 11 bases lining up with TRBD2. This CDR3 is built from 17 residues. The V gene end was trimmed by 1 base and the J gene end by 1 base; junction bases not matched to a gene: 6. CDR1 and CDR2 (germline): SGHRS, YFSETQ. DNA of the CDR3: TGCGCCAGCAGCTTGATGGGACTAGCGGTAATCCAAGAGACCCAGTACTTC. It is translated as CASSLMGLAVIQETQYF.

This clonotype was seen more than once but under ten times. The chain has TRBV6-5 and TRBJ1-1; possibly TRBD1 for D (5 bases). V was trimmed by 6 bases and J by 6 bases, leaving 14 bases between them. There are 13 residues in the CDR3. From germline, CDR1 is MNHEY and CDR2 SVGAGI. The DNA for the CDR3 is TGTGCCAGCAGGTGGACAACTCACTCTGAAGCTTTCTTT. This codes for CASRWTTHSEAFF.

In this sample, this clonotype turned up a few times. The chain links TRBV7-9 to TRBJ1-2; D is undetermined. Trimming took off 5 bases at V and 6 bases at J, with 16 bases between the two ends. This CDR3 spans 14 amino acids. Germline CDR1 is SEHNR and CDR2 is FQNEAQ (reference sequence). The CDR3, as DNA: TGTGCCAGCAGCCATCATAACCGCCCCGATGGCTACACCTTC. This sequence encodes CASSHHNRPDGYTF.

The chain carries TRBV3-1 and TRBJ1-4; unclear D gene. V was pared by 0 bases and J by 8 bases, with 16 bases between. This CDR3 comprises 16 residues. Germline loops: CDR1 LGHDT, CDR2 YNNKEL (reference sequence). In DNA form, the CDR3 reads TGTGCCAGCAGCCAAGATACGGGTGCCCTGGGGGAAAAACTGTTTTTT. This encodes CASSQDTGALGEKLFF.

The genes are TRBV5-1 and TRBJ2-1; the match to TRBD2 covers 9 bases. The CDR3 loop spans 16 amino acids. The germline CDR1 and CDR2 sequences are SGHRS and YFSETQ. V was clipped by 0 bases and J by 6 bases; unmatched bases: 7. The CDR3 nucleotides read TGCGCCAGCAGCTTGGTCGCTAGCGGGGTAATCAATGAGCAGTTCTTC. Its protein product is CASSLVASGVINEQFF.